This TCR beta chain appears in the sequencing data of a study of Ad26.COV2.S vaccination and SARS-CoV-2 variants. About the study: Once or twice, 56 days apart, Ad26.COV2.S was delivered intramuscularly.

V lost 4 bases to trimming and J lost 5 bases, with 4 bases between them. The CDR3 has 11 residues. Per the germline V gene, CDR1 is ENHRY and CDR2 is SYGVKD. Turning to this clone: What it binds is unknown. This specimen includes other DNA sequences encoding the same CDR3.

General observations from the study: People given the vaccine had a wider spike-specific TCR breadth than placebo recipients did.

Data came from immunoSEQ multiplex PCR; TCRdb stores just in-frame clones and leaves some out. The sample shows hundreds of thousands of clones, nearly 90% of them seen only once. Treatment given: some 20 received Ad26.COV2.S at low or high dose, single or two shots; a few received placebo; per-sample allocation not given. It was on day 63 after the first vaccine or placebo injection that samples were taken. The gene calls are TRBV10-3 and TRBJ2-3; D is uncertain. This TCR came from a person between 18 and 65 years old who received the Ad26.COV2.S COVID-19 vaccine or a placebo. Sequencing was performed on peripheral blood, taken in a trial of Ad26.COV2.S vaccine versus placebo. The chain's CDR3 is CAISAGDTQYF. The CDR3 DNA follows: TGTGCCATCAGTGCTGGAGATACGCAGTATTTT.